Listed below are T cell receptor beta chains from one sample, sequenced in a study of blood T cells in healthy people across ages. Each CDR3 protein is one row after TCRdb ran MiXCR on the 5' RACE reads. The sample holds roughly 1,300,000 distinct CDR3 sequences; approximately 59% are singletons and the top ten take 6.5% to 8%. The sample was blood. These receptors all stem from a man between 18 and 29 years old in good health. The CDR3 runs from the conserved cysteine through the conserved F or W. The order of the fields is V gene, clone size, CDR3 length, D gene, J gene, CDR3 protein, CDR3 DNA. A D gene is named only where the DNA matches it firmly. Clone size is given for some rows only: seen once, a few or many times, or a class if the clone is expanded.

v_gene: TRBV20-1; abundance: -; len: 13; d_gene: -; j_gene: TRBJ2-7; CDR3aa: CSARDTGNHEQYF; CDR3nt: TGCAGTGCTAGAGATACGGGAAACCACGAGCAGTACTTC
v_gene: TRBV4-1; abundance: -; len: 17; d_gene: TRBD2; j_gene: TRBJ2-1; CDR3aa: CASSRPTSGRSYNEQFF; CDR3nt: TGCGCCAGCAGCCGCCCAACTAGCGGGCGCTCCTACAATGAGCAGTTCTTC
v_gene: TRBV27; abundance: -; len: 15; d_gene: TRBD2; j_gene: TRBJ2-1; CDR3aa: CASSFSLAGYNEQFF; CDR3nt: TGTGCCAGCAGTTTCTCGCTAGCGGGATACAATGAGCAGTTCTTC
v_gene: TRBV9; abundance: -; len: 14; d_gene: TRBD1; j_gene: TRBJ2-7; CDR3aa: CASSEGAMTYEQYF; CDR3nt: TGTGCCAGCAGTGAGGGGGCGATGACCTACGAGCAGTACTTC
v_gene: TRBV20-1; abundance: few; len: 13; d_gene: -; j_gene: TRBJ2-1; CDR3aa: CSAIRFNGNEQFF; CDR3nt: TGCAGTGCGATAAGGTTCAATGGCAATGAGCAGTTCTTC
v_gene: TRBV7-2; abundance: few; len: 13; d_gene: -; j_gene: TRBJ2-5; CDR3aa: CASSPQVVETQYF; CDR3nt: TGTGCCAGCAGCCCGCAGGTCGTCGAGACCCAGTACTTC
v_gene: TRBV25-1; abundance: -; len: 13; d_gene: -; j_gene: TRBJ2-7; CDR3aa: CASTRRDSYEQYF; CDR3nt: TGTGCCAGCACCCGCAGGGATTCCTACGAGCAGTACTTC
v_gene: TRBV20-1; abundance: -; len: 17; d_gene: TRBD2; j_gene: TRBJ2-7; CDR3aa: CSASGVDGQRGYNEQYF; CDR3nt: TGCAGTGCTAGTGGGGTTGATGGTCAGCGGGGTTACAATGAGCAGTACTTC
v_gene: TRBV20-1; abundance: -; len: 14; d_gene: TRBD2; j_gene: TRBJ2-7; CDR3aa: CSARYLAGSYEQYF; CDR3nt: TGCAGTGCTAGGTACCTAGCGGGGAGTTACGAGCAGTACTTC
v_gene: TRBV7-2; abundance: -; len: 15; d_gene: -; j_gene: TRBJ2-3; CDR3aa: CASSFIISSTDTQYF; CDR3nt: TGTGCCAGCAGCTTCATTATCTCGAGCACAGATACGCAGTATTTT
v_gene: TRBV11-2; abundance: few; len: 15; d_gene: TRBD1; j_gene: TRBJ2-3; CDR3aa: CASSLAGGAVDTQYF; CDR3nt: TGTGCCAGCAGCTTAGCAGGGGGCGCGGTAGATACGCAGTATTTT
v_gene: TRBV4-1; abundance: -; len: 12; d_gene: -; j_gene: TRBJ2-1; CDR3aa: CASRGAINEQFF; CDR3nt: TGCGCCAGCCGAGGGGCGATCAATGAGCAGTTCTTC
v_gene: TRBV20-1; abundance: -; len: 19; d_gene: -; j_gene: TRBJ2-1; CDR3aa: CSAVFPLGVPGLLNNEQFF; CDR3nt: TGCAGTGCCGTATTCCCCCTGGGTGTACCGGGACTGCTCAACAATGAGCAGTTCTTC
v_gene: TRBV6-4; abundance: many; len: 14; d_gene: TRBD1; j_gene: TRBJ1-1; CDR3aa: CASSDGTGGSEAFF; CDR3nt: TGTGCCAGCAGTGACGGAACAGGGGGCTCTGAAGCTTTCTTT
v_gene: TRBV7-9; abundance: -; len: 15; d_gene: -; j_gene: TRBJ1-1; CDR3aa: CASSLEELMNTEAFF; CDR3nt: TGTGCCAGCAGCTTAGAGGAGCTCATGAACACTGAAGCTTTCTTT